Listed below are T cell receptor beta chains from one sample, sequenced in a study of beta chain features in type 1 diabetes. Repertoires were generated with immunoSEQ multiplex PCR, while TCRdb's copy carries only in-frame clones and drops some. The data show around 690,000 clones, around 12% seen once. Sequenced sample: naive CD4+ T cells from blood. The origin of the receptors is a man younger than 40 with type 1 diabetes. CDR3s include the opening cysteine and the closing phenylalanine or tryptophan. A D gene is named only where the DNA matches it firmly. Clone size is not always given. Where it is, it says once, few, many or a class for expanded clones.

few,TRBJ1-6,TRBV11-3,-,TGTGCCAGCAGCTTAGAGGCCAGATATAATTCACCCCTCCACTTT,CASSLEARYNSPLHF
-,TRBJ2-3,TRBV7-3,TRBD1,TGTGCCAGCAGCCCGGGACAGGTCTCAGATACGCAGTATTTT,CASSPGQVSDTQYF
-,TRBJ1-2,TRBV5-4,-,TGTGCCAGCAGCCGATTTGGAGATCAGGGACGTGGCTACACCTTC,CASSRFGDQGRGYTF
-,TRBJ2-5,TRBV7-2,-,TGTGCCAGCAGTTCTCGGGACTGGTCGCAAGAGACCCAGTACTTC,CASSSRDWSQETQYF
-,TRBJ1-2,TRBV9,-,TGTGCCAGCAGCGGGCAGACAGTTAACTATGGCTACACCTTC,CASSGQTVNYGYTF
-,TRBJ2-5,TRBV19,TRBD1,TGTGCCAGTAGTATCTCCAGGGGGCCATTCCAGACCCAGTACTTC,CASSISRGPFQTQYF
few,TRBJ2-7,TRBV5-1,-,TGCGCCAGCAGCTTGGCCCAAAGGAACTACGAGCAGTACTTC,CASSLAQRNYEQYF
-,TRBJ2-7,TRBV15,-,TGTGCCACCAGCAGAGACAGGGGCCGCGGCCCCTACGAGCAGTACTTC,CATSRDRGRGPYEQYF
few,TRBJ2-5,TRBV19,TRBD1,TGTGCCAGTAGTAAGAAAGGACAGGGACCTCCGGAGACCCAGTACTTC,CASSKKGQGPPETQYF
-,TRBJ2-3,TRBV6-5,TRBD2,TGTGCCAGCAGAAGGACTAGCGGGGCTACAGATACGCAGTATTTT,CASRRTSGATDTQYF
-,TRBJ1-3,TRBV27,-,TGTGCCAGCAGTTCCATCCCTGGACAGTCCCAGGGACCTGGAAACACCATATATTTT,CASSSIPGQSQGPGNTIYF
-,TRBJ1-2,TRBV29-1,-,TGCAGCGTTTACAACAAGGCCTACACCTTC,CSVYNKAYTF
-,TRBJ1-4,TRBV7-9,-,TGTGCCAGCAGCTTATTAGGAAATGAAAAACTGTTTTTT,CASSLLGNEKLFF
few,TRBJ2-2,TRBV7-6,-,TGTGCCAGCAGCTCCCAGGACGGAGCGAACACCGGGGAGCTGTTTTTT,CASSSQDGANTGELFF